This T cell receptor beta chain came from a study of T cell responses to AZD1222 COVID-19 vaccine. General study findings and limits: Mapped onto spike, vaccine-associated CD4 TCRs spanned it and were dominant at 160-218 and 743-854. After two AZD1222 doses, spike-specific TCR breadth and depth rose versus day 0.

The V segment lost 0 bases and the J segment 3 bases; nucleotides outside the gene matches: 3. Germline V gene sequence: CDR1 SGHDN, CDR2 FVKESK. This CDR3 is 15 amino acids long. On this clone: The antigen remains unidentified.

Sequencing was performed with immunoSEQ multiplex PCR; in TCRdb, only in-frame clones are kept and a portion is missing. The sample yields around 110,000 clones, approximately 85% seen once. This rearrangement joins TRBV14 to TRBJ1-1; 8 bases match TRBD1. The input for sequencing was peripheral blood, taken on day 0 of MenACWY control vaccination. The sequence was collected from an adult in good health. The CDR3 nucleotides read TGTGCCAGCAGCCAAGACAGGGGGCGGTACACTGAAGCTTTCTTT. Its protein is CASSQDRGRYTEAFF.